The 15 T cell receptor beta chains presented below share a single source sample, sequenced in a study of blood T cell repertoires in COVID-19. The assay was immunoSEQ multiplex PCR, and TCRdb's table has in-frame clones only and misses some. The sample holds fewer than 400,000 clones, roughly 90% seen once. Sequenced: peripheral blood. These receptor sequences come from a woman in her twenties or thirties with COVID-19, enrolled during active disease.

In its sample, this clone was seen once. The CDR3: CASSPGTDFYEQYF. The CDR3 nucleotides are TGCGCCAGCAGCCCCGGGACAGACTTCTACGAGCAGTACTTC. V usage is TRBV5-1 and J usage is TRBJ2-7, with TRBD1 matching over 7 bases. The ends lost 4 bases at V and 3 bases at J; junction bases unmatched: 7. CDR1 and CDR2 (germline): SGHRS, YFSETQ. The CDR3 spans 14 residues.

The V gene is TRBV5-5, the J gene TRBJ1-2; D uncertain. This CDR3 has 15 residues. V was trimmed by 0 bases and J by 0 bases, leaving 9 bases between them. CDR1 SGHKS and CDR2 YYEKEE come from the germline V gene (reference sequence). The CDR3 DNA follows: TGTGCCAGCAGCTTGGAGTGGGCTTCTAACTATGGCTACACCTTC. Its protein is CASSLEWASNYGYTF.

The gene calls are TRBV18 and TRBJ1-5; TRBD1 is a possible D gene (5 bases). CDR3 length equals 15 residues. V was shortened by 6 bases and J by 4 bases, with 16 bases between the two germline ends. Per the germline V gene, CDR1 is KGHSH and CDR2 is LQKENI. CDR3 DNA: TGTGCCAGCTCTCCCGGCCAGGACACAAATCAGCCCCAGCATTTT. Its protein is CASSPGQDTNQPQHF.

This clone was picked up a small number of times. This sequence joins TRBV4-2 and TRBJ1-1; D unresolved. Trimming removed 2 bases from V and 1 base from J, with 11 bases in between. CDR1 is LGHNA and CDR2 is YNFKEQ in the germline V gene. The CDR3 is 15 amino acids. CDR3 DNA sequence: TGTGCCAGCAGCCAACTTCCAGACTGGAACACTGAAGCTTTCTTT. Translation gives CASSQLPDWNTEAFF.

The gene calls are TRBV29-1 and TRBJ2-1; 12 bases match TRBD2. The CDR3 totals 15 residues. In germline, CDR1 is SQVTM, CDR2 ANQGSEA. Trimming cost V 4 bases and J 2 bases; bases outside gene matches: 3. Here the CDR3 reads CSVGTSGNPYNEQFF. The CDR3 DNA sequence: TGCAGCGTTGGGACTAGCGGGAACCCCTACAATGAGCAGTTCTTC.

This clone came up a few times. V gene TRBV11-2 combines with J gene TRBJ1-6; D unclear. Between the trimmed V and J ends, which lost 1 base and 6 bases, there was a span of 10 bases. CDR3 size: 15 residues. CDR1 is SGHAT, CDR2 FQNNGV, per germline. The CDR3 DNA follows: TGTGCCAGCAGCTTAGGGTTGAGAATTAATTCACCCCTCCACTTT. Its protein product is CASSLGLRINSPLHF.

CDR3 protein: CASSFSGESPLHF. CDR3 nucleotides: TGTGCCAGCAGTTTTTCGGGGGAGTCACCCCTCCACTTT. The gene calls are TRBV28 and TRBJ1-6; D possibly corresponds to TRBD1 (5 bases). CDR3 length equals 13 residues. Trimming left V 3 bases short and J 10 bases short, with 10 bases between. The germline V gene encodes CDR1 MDHEN and CDR2 SYDVKM.

The chain employs TRBV30 and TRBJ2-2, with 8 bases matching TRBD1. With 2 bases clipped from V and 0 bases from J, the junction kept 5 bases outside the gene matches. The CDR3 has 16 residues. CDR1 is GTSNPN and CDR2 is SVGIG in the germline V gene (reference sequence). In nucleotides, the CDR3 is TGTGCCTGGAGTAAACCGGGACAGGCGAACACCGGGGAGCTGTTTTTT. It encodes CAWSKPGQANTGELFF.

The chain joins TRBV28 to TRBJ1-5; D ambiguous. The germline V gene encodes CDR1 MDHEN and CDR2 SYDVKM. The V and J ends lost 4 bases and 3 bases respectively, with 22 bases between them. The CDR3 spans 18 residues. The CDR3 nucleotides are TGTGCCAGCAGTTCCCCTTTTGGGAGGAGGGCCGACAATCAGCCCCAGCATTTT. This translates into CASSSPFGRRADNQPQHF.

For this clone: At the DNA level, this CDR3 is encoded by other sequences in the same sample as well. The chain couples TRBV11-2 to TRBJ2-7; D is possibly TRBD2 (6 bases). This CDR3 comprises 15 residues. V was clipped by 1 base and J by 0 bases, with 10 bases between them. Germline CDR1 SGHAT, CDR2 FQNNGV. The CDR3 here is CASSLVAGSSYEQYF. The DNA for the CDR3 is TGTGCCAGCAGCTTAGTCGCGGGGAGCTCCTACGAGCAGTACTTC.

V and J are TRBV6-4 and TRBJ2-3; 7 bases are shared with TRBD2. The germline gives CDR1 MRHNA, CDR2 SNTAGT. CDR3 length: 15 amino acids. V shed 8 bases, J shed 1 base, and the junction held 9 bases outside the gene matches. The CDR3 nucleotides are TGTGCCAGCCCTGATCGTCTAGCGGGCACAGATACGCAGTATTTT. As protein: CASPDRLAGTDTQYF.

The V gene is TRBV11-2, the J gene TRBJ1-4; D gene uncertain. Germline CDR1 reads SGHAT; CDR2 reads FQNNGV. V was pared by 0 bases and J by 7 bases, with 12 bases between. The CDR3 is 15 amino acids. CDR3 loop: CASSLDGGRVEKLFF. As DNA, the CDR3 is TGTGCCAGCAGCTTAGACGGAGGGAGGGTTGAAAAACTGTTTTTT.

This sequence joins TRBV19 and TRBJ1-6, with D hard to call. The CDR3 runs to 14 residues. The germline V gene encodes CDR1 LNHDA and CDR2 SQIVND (reference sequence). V shed 3 bases and J shed 7 bases, with 10 bases lying between them. Here the CDR3 reads CASSMVQRNSPLHF. The CDR3 DNA sequence: TGTGCCAGTAGTATGGTTCAGCGAAATTCACCCCTCCACTTT.

The chain couples TRBV19 to TRBJ2-7, with TRBD1 matching 10 bases. The CDR3 runs to 15 residues. The J segment lost 3 bases and the V segment lost 5 bases, leaving 7 bases of the junction unmatched. Germline V gene lookup returns CDR1 LNHDA and CDR2 SQIVND (reference sequence). This chain's CDR3 is CASSSQGTGDYEQYF. DNA for the CDR3: TGTGCCAGTAGTTCCCAGGGGACAGGGGACTACGAGCAGTACTTC.

The rearrangement uses TRBV27 and TRBJ2-1; the match to TRBD2 covers 9 bases. The CDR3 spans 15 residues. The trim removed 8 bases at V and 5 bases at J, leaving 10 bases unmatched. Per the germline V gene, CDR1 is MNHEY and CDR2 is SMNVEV (reference sequence). The CDR3: CASATALAGNNEQFF. In nucleotides, the CDR3 is TGTGCCAGCGCAACCGCGCTAGCGGGAAACAATGAGCAGTTCTTC.